The rows below give T cell receptor beta chains drawn from one sample of a study of human T cells and chemical hapten exposure. TCRdb analysed the RACE reads with MiXCR anew, one entry per CDR3 protein. The table records some 64,000 distinct CDR3 sequences, around 10% of them present only once. The sequences come from whole blood, collected in connection with sensitization to the hapten diphenylcyclopropenone (DPC). These receptors were collected from a woman aged 30 to 39 with alopecia areata. Some clones in this sample may be carry-over from other donors' samples. Each CDR3 is given with its conserved first and last residue. Each record gives: clone size, J gene, V gene, D gene, CDR3 protein, CDR3 DNA. A D gene is named only where the DNA matches it firmly. The listing skips clone size in some rows; elsewhere it reads once, few, many or a size class.

>many|TRBJ1-5|TRBV7-2|.
CASSVPGEVLNQPQHF
TGTGCCAGCAGCGTACCAGGGGAGGTCCTGAATCAGCCCCAGCATTTT
>many|TRBJ1-4|TRBV6-2/TRBV6-3|.
CASSRTGTWAEKLFF
TGTGCCAGCAGCCGGACCGGGACATGGGCTGAAAAACTGTTTTTT
>.|TRBJ1-6|TRBV7-2|.
CASSQFGVDSPLHF
TGTGCCAGCAGCCAGTTCGGGGTTGATTCACCCCTCCACTTT
>.|TRBJ2-1|TRBV12-3/TRBV12-4|.
CASSDLPNEQFF
TGTGCCAGCAGCGACCTCCCCAATGAGCAGTTCTTC
>few|TRBJ1-1|TRBV14|.
CASSQIALNTEAFF
TGTGCCAGCAGCCAAATTGCTTTGAACACTGAAGCTTTCTTT
>.|TRBJ1-2|TRBV4-2|.
CASSQETTSGYGYTF
TGTGCCAGCAGCCAAGAAACAACCTCTGGGTATGGCTACACCTTC
>many|TRBJ2-2|TRBV5-1|TRBD1
CASSLVWTGQTGELFF
TGCGCCAGCAGCTTGGTATGGACAGGGCAAACCGGGGAGCTGTTTTTT
>.|TRBJ1-4|TRBV5-6|TRBD1
CASSLQGNEKLFF
TGTGCCAGCAGCTTACAGGGGAATGAAAAACTGTTTTTT
>few|TRBJ2-2|TRBV4-3|.
CASSQRGPGEDTGELFF
TGCGCCAGCAGCCAAAGGGGTCCAGGGGAGGACACCGGGGAGCTGTTTTTT
>many|TRBJ1-2|TRBV4-1|.
CASSQERGPGGYTF
TGCGCCAGCAGCCAAGAACGGGGGCCAGGGGGCTACACCTTC
>few|TRBJ1-5|TRBV20-1|.
CSAKGPGGQPQHF
TGCAGTGCTAAAGGCCCCGGCGGCCAGCCCCAGCATTTT
>.|TRBJ1-6|TRBV2|TRBD1
CASSSGGSYNSPLHF
TGTGCCAGCAGCTCAGGGGGCTCCTATAATTCACCCCTCCACTTT
>.|TRBJ1-6|TRBV7-8|.
CASSPWGAGTVSSYNSPLHF
TGTGCCAGCAGCCCGTGGGGCGCCGGGACGGTTAGCTCCTATAATTCACCCCTCCACTTT
>many|TRBJ2-3|TRBV6-5|.
CASTLTTGFRGTQYF
TGTGCCAGCACCCTAACTACAGGGTTTCGGGGCACGCAGTATTTT
>few|TRBJ2-3|TRBV29-1|TRBD1
CSGAGTGGADTQYF
TGCAGCGGTGCCGGGACAGGGGGCGCAGATACGCAGTATTTT
>.|TRBJ2-7|TRBV29-1|TRBD2
CSVGQVLAGGEQYF
TGCAGCGTTGGACAGGTACTAGCGGGAGGCGAGCAGTACTTC
>.|TRBJ2-5|TRBV29-1|.
CSVEFLAGETQYF
TGCAGCGTTGAGTTTCTGGCGGGGGAGACCCAGTACTTC
>many|TRBJ1-2|TRBV18|.
CASSPPNPTYTGYTF
TGTGCCAGCTCACCACCGAACCCCACCTATACCGGCTACACCTTC
>many|TRBJ1-5|TRBV6-2/TRBV6-3|.
CASRAEFQGVWQPQHF
TGTGCCAGCAGGGCGGAATTTCAGGGAGTTTGGCAGCCCCAGCATTTT
>.|TRBJ2-2|TRBV7-2|.
CASSWGSGPGTGELFF
TGTGCCAGCAGCTGGGGATCGGGCCCGGGGACCGGGGAGCTGTTTTTT
>many|TRBJ1-2|TRBV12-3/TRBV12-4|.
CASSFGGIDYGYTF
TGTGCCAGCAGTTTCGGGGGGATAGACTATGGCTACACCTTC
>many|TRBJ2-7|TRBV1|.
CTSSLLIQAGPHYEQYF
TGCACCAGCAGCCTTTTGATACAAGCGGGACCTCACTACGAGCAGTACTTC
>.|TRBJ2-1|TRBV28|.
CASRPPGPYNEQFF
TGTGCCAGCAGACCCCCGGGACCGTACAATGAGCAGTTCTTC
>.|TRBJ2-4|TRBV7-8|.
CASSLEGEVDIQYF
TGTGCCAGCAGCTTAGAAGGGGAGGTCGACATTCAGTACTTC
>many|TRBJ2-1|TRBV27|.
CASSLLGGEQFF
TGTGCCAGCAGTTTATTAGGGGGTGAGCAGTTCTTC
>few|TRBJ1-1|TRBV12-3/TRBV12-4|TRBD1
CASRRGQGEAFF
TGTGCCAGCAGAAGGGGGCAGGGTGAAGCTTTCTTT
>few|TRBJ1-1|TRBV6-5|.
CASRGTGTNTEAFF
TGTGCCAGCCGGGGTACAGGGACGAACACTGAAGCTTTCTTT
>many|TRBJ1-1|TRBV9|.
CASTPYMNTEAFF
TGTGCCAGCACCCCGTACATGAACACTGAAGCTTTCTTT
>few|TRBJ2-2|TRBV12-3/TRBV12-4|TRBD1
CASSLWTGGTGELFF
TGTGCCAGCAGTTTATGGACAGGGGGAACCGGGGAGCTGTTTTTT
>few|TRBJ2-3|TRBV20-1|TRBD2
CSASISGVDTQYF
TGCAGTGCTAGTATTAGCGGGGTAGATACGCAGTATTTT
>many|TRBJ2-2|TRBV11-2|.
CASSWQAFTGELFF
TGTGCCAGCAGCTGGCAAGCGTTCACCGGGGAGCTGTTTTTT
>.|TRBJ1-1|TRBV6-2/TRBV6-3|.
CASSTTSGEAFF
TGTGCCAGCAGTACAACATCGGGGGAGGCTTTCTTT
>few|TRBJ2-3|TRBV7-9|.
CASSLRSSTDTQYF
TGTGCCAGCAGCTTAAGGTCGAGCACAGATACGCAGTATTTT
>few|TRBJ1-1|TRBV29-1|.
CSVSGRGMNTEAFF
TGCAGCGTTTCGGGGAGGGGAATGAACACTGAAGCTTTCTTT
>few|TRBJ2-5|TRBV12-3/TRBV12-4|.
CASSFTSQETQYF
TGTGCCAGCAGTTTTACTAGTCAAGAGACCCAGTACTTC
>many|TRBJ2-2|TRBV3-1|.
CASSQHITGELFF
TGTGCCAGCAGCCAACACATCACCGGGGAGCTGTTTTTT
>few|TRBJ2-2|TRBV5-1|.
CASSEATGELFF
TGCGCCAGCAGCGAGGCAACCGGGGAGCTGTTTTTT
>once|TRBJ1-2|TRBV6-5|TRBD1
CASSYARTGAGNYGYTF
TGTGCCAGCAGTTACGCAAGGACAGGGGCGGGTAACTATGGCTACACCTTC
>.|TRBJ1-5|TRBV5-5|TRBD1
CASSLETGGGNQPQHF
TGTGCCAGCAGCCTGGAAACAGGGGGCGGCAATCAGCCCCAGCATTTT
>many|TRBJ1-2|TRBV28|TRBD1
CASSQTGGEDYGYTF
TGTGCCAGCAGTCAGACAGGGGGTGAGGACTATGGCTACACCTTC
>few|TRBJ2-3|TRBV6-1|.
CASSPLTAGPDTQYF
TGTGCCAGCAGCCCACTCACCGCGGGCCCAGATACGCAGTATTTT
>.|TRBJ2-1|TRBV9|TRBD1
CASSVDGTDFYNEQFF
TGTGCCAGCAGCGTAGACGGGACAGACTTTTACAATGAGCAGTTCTTC
>few|TRBJ1-2|TRBV7-2|TRBD1
CASSSGGANYGYTF
TGTGCCAGCAGCTCAGGGGGTGCTAACTATGGCTACACCTTC
>few|TRBJ1-4|TRBV11-3|.
CASSSTWGGMANEKLFF
TGTGCCAGCAGCTCCACGTGGGGCGGTATGGCTAATGAAAAACTGTTTTTT
>few|TRBJ1-6|TRBV7-9|.
CASSLARTVNSPLHF
TGTGCCAGCAGCTTAGCCAGAACGGTGAATTCACCCCTCCACTTT
>many|TRBJ1-2|TRBV5-4|.
CASRPPPQGREDGYTF
TGTGCCAGCAGACCCCCCCCACAGGGAAGGGAGGATGGCTACACCTTC